Presented here are 12 T cell receptor beta chains from one specimen sequenced in a study of human T cells and chemical hapten exposure (dated by TCRdb to about 2021). Taken with the paper, the label for time point translates to: patch test 1, 2 weeks after DPC sensitization. Per the publication, the treatment or condition label means: therapeutic diphenylcyclopropenone sensitization with weekly scalp DPC. Preparation of the library involved RACE. The sequencer listed for this sample is NextSeq 500. TCRdb passed the public sequencing reads through fastp at Q25 and MiXCR, retaining productive beta sequences. Here each entry gathers all rows of one CDR3 protein and keeps the most common genes and DNA. For this sample there are about 49,000 distinct CDR3 sequences; 8% to 9.5% appear just once. The ten largest clones take up 4.5% of the sample. Sequencing used whole blood, obtained in connection with sensitization to the hapten diphenylcyclopropenone (DPC). The receptors stem from a woman in her fifties or sixties with alopecia areata. Some clones in this sample may be carry-over from other donors' samples.

This clonotype was counted many times. The rearrangement links TRBV20-1 to TRBJ1-6; 9 bases align to TRBD1. Trimming at V came to 6 bases and at J to 8 bases, leaving 8 bases not matched to a gene. Germline values: CDR1 DFQATT, CDR2 SNEGSKA (reference sequence). The CDR3 loop spans 14 amino acids. The CDR3 spells CSAKIQGADSPLHF. CDR3 nucleotides: TGCAGTGCAAAAATACAGGGGGCGGATTCACCCCTCCACTTT.

The J gene is TRBJ2-3, the V gene TRBV6-5; D may be TRBD1 (6 bases). Trimming shortened V by 2 bases and J by 14 bases, and 17 bases separated the two germline ends. Germline values: CDR1 MNHEY, CDR2 SVGAGI. CDR3 length: 13 amino acids. In DNA form, the CDR3 reads TGTGCCAGCAGTTACCGGGGACAAGGGCCGTGGTATTTT. It translates to CASSYRGQGPWYF.

This clonotype occurred a few times. The V call is TRBV20-1, the J call TRBJ1-2; the D gene is possibly TRBD1 (5 bases). V was trimmed by 6 bases and J by 8 bases, leaving 19 bases between them. The CDR3 consists of 13 residues. Germline CDR1 is DFQATT and CDR2 is SNEGSKA (reference sequence). Here the CDR3 reads CSATVDRAGGYTF. Written as DNA, the CDR3 is TGCAGTGCAACCGTTGACAGAGCGGGAGGCTACACCTTC.

The CDR3 reads CASSLSWRQPQHF. The CDR3 region has the DNA TGTGCCAGCAGTTTATCTTGGAGGCAGCCCCAGCATTTT. This rearrangement joins TRBV27 to TRBJ1-5, with D unclear. The CDR3 is 13 amino acids. The germline V and J ends were trimmed by 0 bases and 7 bases, with 7 bases remaining between them. From germline, CDR1 is MNHEY and CDR2 SMNVEV (reference sequence).

The chain employs TRBV4-1 and TRBJ2-1; D gene uncertain. The V gene lost 2 bases and the J gene lost 6 bases, with 5 bases spanning the gap. This CDR3 contains 12 residues. Germline CDR1 reads MGHRA; CDR2 reads YSYEKL. The CDR3 DNA is TGCGCCAGCAGCCAATCATTCAATGAGCAGTTCTTC. Translated: CASSQSFNEQFF.

This clonotype was seen at least ten times. The J gene is TRBJ2-7, the V gene TRBV14; 7 bases are a match to TRBD1. The ends lost 7 bases at V and 4 bases at J; junction bases unmatched: 7. CDR1 and CDR2 from the germline V gene are SGHDN and FVKESK. This CDR3 region has 13 residues. CDR3 sequence reads: CASNPGTEYEQYF. The CDR3 DNA reads TGTGCCAGCAACCCCGGGACAGAATACGAGCAGTACTTC.

This clonotype was found a few times. V is TRBV28 and J is TRBJ1-1; D is unclear. The CDR3 is 12 amino acids. Germline V lookup: CDR1 MDHEN, CDR2 SYDVKM. Trimming stripped 8 bases from V and 1 base from J, with 8 bases between. In DNA, the CDR3 is TGTGCCAGCCGGCTTTGGAACACTGAAGCTTTCTTT. Its translation is CASRLWNTEAFF.

This clonotype was recorded a few times. V and J are TRBV2 and TRBJ2-6; TRBD1 agrees at 10 bases. The CDR3 is made up of 16 amino acids. With V trimmed by 3 bases and J by 4 bases, 3 bases remained unmatched. Germline CDR1 SNHLY, CDR2 FYNNEI. CDR3 bases: TGTGCCAGCAGTGAGACAGGGGGCGCCGGGGCCAACGTCCTGACTTTC. Protein: CASSETGGAGANVLTF.

By sample share, this clonotype is medium-sized. V is TRBV29-1 and J is TRBJ1-2; no firm D call. CDR1 is SQVTM, CDR2 ANQGSEA, per germline. This CDR3 has 11 amino acids. V was cut by 4 bases and J by 8 bases, with 11 bases left in between. For the CDR3, the DNA is TGCAGCGTTGGCCTAACGGACGGCTACACCTTC. It specifies CSVGLTDGYTF.

This clonotype was seen at least ten times. The rearrangement links TRBV19 to TRBJ2-3; 10 nucleotides match TRBD2. The junction had 6 bases not matched to a gene; V was cut back by 6 bases and J by 6 bases. This CDR3 comprises 14 residues. The germline CDR1 and CDR2 sequences are LNHDA and SQIVND (reference sequence). In DNA, the CDR3 is TGTGCCAGTAGCGTTAGCGGGAGGACGGATACGCAGTATTTT. Translated: CASSVSGRTDTQYF.

The V gene is TRBV14, the J gene TRBJ2-1, with D perhaps assigned TRBD1 or TRBD2 (5 bases each). CDR3 size: 15 residues. The V and J ends lost 4 bases and 2 bases respectively, with 12 bases between them. The germline V gene encodes CDR1 SGHDN and CDR2 FVKESK. The CDR3 reads CASSLTRDAYNEQFF. The CDR3 coding sequence is TGTGCCAGCAGCCTAACCCGGGACGCCTACAATGAGCAGTTCTTC. The full variable domain, in which reference TRBV14 and TRBJ2-1 provide the parts outside the CDR3, is EAGVTQFPSHSVIEKGQTVTLRCDPISGHDNLYWYRRVMGKEIKFLLHFVKESKQDESGMPNNRFLAERTGGTYSTLKVQPAELEDSGVYFCASSLTRDAYNEQFFGPGTRLTVL.

The table lists this clonotype with many counts. The V call is TRBV6-6, the J call TRBJ2-7; D gene unclear. Germline assignment: CDR1 MNHNY and CDR2 SVGAGI (reference sequence). This CDR3 has 12 amino acids. Trimming left V 2 bases short and J 5 bases short, with 7 bases between. CDR3 protein: CASSYMLDEQYF. Here the CDR3 DNA reads TGTGCCAGCAGTTACATGTTGGACGAGCAGTACTTC.